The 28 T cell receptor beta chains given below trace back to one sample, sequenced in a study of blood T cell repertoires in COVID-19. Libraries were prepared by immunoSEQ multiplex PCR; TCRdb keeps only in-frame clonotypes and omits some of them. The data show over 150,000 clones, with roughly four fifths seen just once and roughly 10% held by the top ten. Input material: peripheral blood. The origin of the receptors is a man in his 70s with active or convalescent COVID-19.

Written as DNA, the CDR3 is TGTGCCAGCAGCCTAAGGATGGGCGACACTGAAGCTTTCTTT. Residues: CASSLRMGDTEAFF. This rearrangement joins TRBV7-2 to TRBJ1-1; no firm D call. CDR1 is SGHTA, CDR2 FQGNSA, per germline. CDR3 length: 14 residues. The V and J ends lost 5 bases and 3 bases respectively, with 13 bases between them.

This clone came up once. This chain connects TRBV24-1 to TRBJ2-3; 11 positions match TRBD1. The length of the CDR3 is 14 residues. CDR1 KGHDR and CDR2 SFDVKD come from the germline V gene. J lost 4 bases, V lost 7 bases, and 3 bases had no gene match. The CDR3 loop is CATRGTGGADTQYF. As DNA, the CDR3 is TGTGCCACCAGGGGGACAGGGGGTGCAGATACGCAGTATTTT.

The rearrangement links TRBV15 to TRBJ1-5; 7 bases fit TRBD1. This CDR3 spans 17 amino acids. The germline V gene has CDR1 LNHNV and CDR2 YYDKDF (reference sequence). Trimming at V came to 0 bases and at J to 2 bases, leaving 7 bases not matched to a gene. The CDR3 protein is CATSRDVGGAGNQPQHF. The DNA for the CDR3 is TGTGCCACCAGCAGAGATGTAGGGGGCGCGGGCAATCAGCCCCAGCATTTT.

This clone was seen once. CDR3 in DNA: TGTGCCAGCAGCTTAACGCGGGGGACAGGGGGGAGGCCCCAGCATTTT. Protein product: CASSLTRGTGGRPQHF. V gene TRBV7-2 combines with J gene TRBJ1-5; TRBD1 agrees at 11 bases. V trimming: 2 bases; J trimming: 9 bases; junction bases outside the gene matches: 9. Germline CDR1 and CDR2: SGHTA and FQGNSA. The CDR3 covers 16 residues.

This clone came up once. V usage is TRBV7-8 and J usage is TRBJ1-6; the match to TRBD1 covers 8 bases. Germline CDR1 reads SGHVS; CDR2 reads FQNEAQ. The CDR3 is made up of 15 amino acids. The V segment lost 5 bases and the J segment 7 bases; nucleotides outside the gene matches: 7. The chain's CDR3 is CASSRTGTGNSPLHF. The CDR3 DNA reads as TGTGCCAGCAGCCGTACCGGGACAGGAAATTCACCCCTCCACTTT.

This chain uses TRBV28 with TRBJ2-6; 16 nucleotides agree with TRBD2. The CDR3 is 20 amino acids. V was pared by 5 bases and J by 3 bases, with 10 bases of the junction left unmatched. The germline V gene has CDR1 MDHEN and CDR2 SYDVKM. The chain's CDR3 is CASSGPVGTSGRVGANVLTF. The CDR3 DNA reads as TGTGCCAGCAGTGGACCCGTCGGGACTAGCGGGAGGGTTGGGGCCAACGTCCTGACTTTC.

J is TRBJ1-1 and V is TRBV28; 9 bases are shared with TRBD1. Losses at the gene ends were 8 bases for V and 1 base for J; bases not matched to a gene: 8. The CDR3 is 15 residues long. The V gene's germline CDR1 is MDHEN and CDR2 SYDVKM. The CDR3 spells CASSGWTGANTEAFF. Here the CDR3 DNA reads TGTGCCAGCTCCGGTTGGACAGGGGCGAACACTGAAGCTTTCTTT. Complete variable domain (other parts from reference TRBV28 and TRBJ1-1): DVKVTQSSRYLVKRTGEKVFLECVQDMDHENMFWYRQDPGLGLRLIYFSYDVKMKEKGDIPEGYSVSREKKERFSLILESASTNQTSMYLCASSGWTGANTEAFFGQGTRLTVV.

CDR3 amino acids: CASSYEREAGEQFF. The DNA of the CDR3 is TGTGCCAGCAGTTACGAGCGGGAGGCCGGAGAGCAGTTCTTC. V usage is TRBV6-5 and J usage is TRBJ2-1, with 9 bases aligning to TRBD2. Germline V lookup: CDR1 MNHEY, CDR2 SVGAGI. J was trimmed by 10 bases and V by 2 bases; bases with no gene match: 6. This CDR3 is 14 amino acids long.

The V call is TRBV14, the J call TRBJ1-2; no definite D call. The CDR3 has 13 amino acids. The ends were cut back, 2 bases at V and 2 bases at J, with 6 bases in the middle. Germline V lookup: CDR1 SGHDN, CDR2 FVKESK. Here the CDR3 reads CASSQSPNYGYTF. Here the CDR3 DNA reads TGTGCCAGCAGCCAATCCCCGAACTATGGCTACACCTTC.

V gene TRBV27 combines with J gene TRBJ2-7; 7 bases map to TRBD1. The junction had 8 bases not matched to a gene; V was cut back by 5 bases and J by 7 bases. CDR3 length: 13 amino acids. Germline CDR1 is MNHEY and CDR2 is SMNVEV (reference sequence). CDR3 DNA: TGTGCCAGCAGTCCAACGACAGGGCGGGAGCAGTACTTC. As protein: CASSPTTGREQYF.

The CDR3, as DNA: TGTGCCACCATGTTTGCGGGAGGAATGGGGGCTTGGTACGAGCAGTACTTC. Its translation: CATMFAGGMGAWYEQYF. The V gene is TRBV24-1, the J gene TRBJ2-7, with TRBD2 matching 8 bases. Looked up from germline, CDR1 is KGHDR and CDR2 is SFDVKD. The junction had 18 bases not matched to a gene; V was cut back by 8 bases and J by 4 bases. The CDR3 totals 17 residues.

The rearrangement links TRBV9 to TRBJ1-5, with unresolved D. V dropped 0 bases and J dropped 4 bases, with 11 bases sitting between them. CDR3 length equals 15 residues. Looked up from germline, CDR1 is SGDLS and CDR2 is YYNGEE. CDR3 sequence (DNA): TGTGCCAGCAGCGTAGGTAGTGGGCCAAATCAGCCCCAGCATTTT. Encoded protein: CASSVGSGPNQPQHF.

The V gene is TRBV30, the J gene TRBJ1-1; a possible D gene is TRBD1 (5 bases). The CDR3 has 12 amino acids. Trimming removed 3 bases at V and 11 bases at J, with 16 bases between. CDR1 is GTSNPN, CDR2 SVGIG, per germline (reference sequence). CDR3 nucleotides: TGTGCCTGGAGGGGGGGAGTTGGTGAGGCTTTCTTT. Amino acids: CAWRGGVGEAFF. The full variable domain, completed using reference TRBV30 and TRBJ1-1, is SQTIHQWPATLVQPVGSPLSLECTVEGTSNPNLYWYRQAAGRGLQLLFYSVGIGQISSEVPQNLSASRPQDRQFILSSKKLLLSDSGFYLCAWRGGVGEAFFGQGTRLTVV.

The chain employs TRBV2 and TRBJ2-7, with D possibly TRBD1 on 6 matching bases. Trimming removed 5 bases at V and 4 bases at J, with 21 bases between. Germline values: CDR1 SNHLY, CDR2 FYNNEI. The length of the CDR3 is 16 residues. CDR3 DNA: TGTGCCAGCAGTAGAGTGTATCAGGGGCCTAGGTACGAGCAGTACTTC. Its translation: CASSRVYQGPRYEQYF.

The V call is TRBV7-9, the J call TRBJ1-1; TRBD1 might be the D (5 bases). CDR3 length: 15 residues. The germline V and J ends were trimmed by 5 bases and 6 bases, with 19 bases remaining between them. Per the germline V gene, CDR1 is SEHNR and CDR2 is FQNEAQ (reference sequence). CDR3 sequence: CASSAYRDLTPEAFF. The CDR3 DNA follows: TGTGCCAGCAGCGCCTACCGGGACTTGACCCCTGAAGCTTTCTTT.

CDR3 nucleotides: TGCGCCAGCAGCCAAGATTGGGACAGGGGGACTGAAGCTTTCTTT. This gives the protein CASSQDWDRGTEAFF. The gene calls are TRBV4-3 and TRBJ1-1, with TRBD1 matching over 11 bases. The junction had 2 bases not matched to a gene; V was cut back by 0 bases and J by 5 bases. CDR3 size: 15 residues. CDR1 LGHNA and CDR2 YSLEER come from the germline V gene.

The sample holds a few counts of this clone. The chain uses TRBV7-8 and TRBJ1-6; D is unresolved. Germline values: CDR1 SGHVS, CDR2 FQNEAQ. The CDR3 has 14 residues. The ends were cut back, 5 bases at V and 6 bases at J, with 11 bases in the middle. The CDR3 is CASSRGQFNSPLHF. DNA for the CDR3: TGTGCCAGCAGCCGAGGGCAGTTTAATTCACCCCTCCACTTT. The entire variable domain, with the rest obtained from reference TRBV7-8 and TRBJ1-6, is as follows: GAGVSQSPRYKVAKRGQDVALRCDPISGHVSLFWYQQALGQGPEFLTYFQNEAQLDKSGLPSDRFFAERPEGSVSTLKIQRTQQEDSAVYLCASSRGQFNSPLHFGNGTRLTVT.

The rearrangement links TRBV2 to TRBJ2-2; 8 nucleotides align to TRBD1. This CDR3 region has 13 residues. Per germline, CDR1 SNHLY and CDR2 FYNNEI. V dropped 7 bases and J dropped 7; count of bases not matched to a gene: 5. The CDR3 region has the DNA TGTGCCAGCAATGGACAGGGTTACGGGGAGCTGTTTTTT. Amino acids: CASNGQGYGELFF. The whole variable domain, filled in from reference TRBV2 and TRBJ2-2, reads EPEVTQTPSHQVTQMGQEVILRCVPISNHLYFYWYRQILGQKVEFLVSFYNNEISEKSEIFDDQFSVERPDGSNFTLKIRSTKLEDSAMYFCASNGQGYGELFFGEGSRLTVL.

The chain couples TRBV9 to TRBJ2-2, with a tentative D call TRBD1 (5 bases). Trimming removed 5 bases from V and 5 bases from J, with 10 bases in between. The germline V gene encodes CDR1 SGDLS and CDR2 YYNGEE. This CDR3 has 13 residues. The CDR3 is CASSLGVTGELFF. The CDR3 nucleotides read TGTGCCAGCAGTTTAGGGGTTACCGGGGAGCTGTTTTTT.

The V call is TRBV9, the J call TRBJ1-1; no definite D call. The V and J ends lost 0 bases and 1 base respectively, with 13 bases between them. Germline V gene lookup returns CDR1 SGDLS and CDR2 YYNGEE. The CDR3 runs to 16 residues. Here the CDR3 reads CASSVGAGIPNTEAFF. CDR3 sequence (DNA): TGTGCCAGCAGCGTAGGGGCAGGTATTCCGAACACTGAAGCTTTCTTT.

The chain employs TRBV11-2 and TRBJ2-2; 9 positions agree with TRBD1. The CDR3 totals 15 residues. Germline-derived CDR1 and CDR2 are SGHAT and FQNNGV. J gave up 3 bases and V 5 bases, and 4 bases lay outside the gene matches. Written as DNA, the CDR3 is TGTGCCAGCAGCCCTGGGACAGGGCACACCGGGGAGCTGTTTTTT. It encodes CASSPGTGHTGELFF.

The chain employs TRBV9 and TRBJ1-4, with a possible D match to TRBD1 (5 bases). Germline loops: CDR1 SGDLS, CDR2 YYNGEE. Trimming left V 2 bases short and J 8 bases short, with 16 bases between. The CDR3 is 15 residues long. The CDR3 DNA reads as TGTGCCAGCAGCGTGACCGGGACGCGGGGGGAAAAACTGTTTTTT. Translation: CASSVTGTRGEKLFF. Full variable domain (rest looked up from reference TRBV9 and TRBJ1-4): DSGVTQTPKHLITATGQRVTLRCSPRSGDLSVYWYQQSLDQGLQFLIQYYNGEERAKGNILERFSAQQFPDLHSELNLSSLELGDSALYFCASSVTGTRGEKLFFGSGTQLSVL.

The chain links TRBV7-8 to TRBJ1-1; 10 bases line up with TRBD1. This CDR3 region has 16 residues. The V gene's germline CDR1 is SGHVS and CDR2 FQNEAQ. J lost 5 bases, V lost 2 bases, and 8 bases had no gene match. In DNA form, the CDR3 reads TGTGCCAGCAGCTTATTCGTGGACAGGGGGAAGACTGAAGCTTTCTTT. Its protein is CASSLFVDRGKTEAFF. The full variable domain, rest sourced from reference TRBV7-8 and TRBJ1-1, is GAGVSQSPRYKVAKRGQDVALRCDPISGHVSLFWYQQALGQGPEFLTYFQNEAQLDKSGLPSDRFFAERPEGSVSTLKIQRTQQEDSAVYLCASSLFVDRGKTEAFFGQGTRLTVV.

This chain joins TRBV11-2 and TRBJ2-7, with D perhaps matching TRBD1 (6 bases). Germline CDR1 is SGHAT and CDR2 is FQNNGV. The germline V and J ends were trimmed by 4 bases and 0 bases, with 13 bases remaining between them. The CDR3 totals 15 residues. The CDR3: CASSSSGVSSYEQYF. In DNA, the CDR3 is TGTGCCAGCAGCTCATCAGGGGTGAGCTCCTACGAGCAGTACTTC.

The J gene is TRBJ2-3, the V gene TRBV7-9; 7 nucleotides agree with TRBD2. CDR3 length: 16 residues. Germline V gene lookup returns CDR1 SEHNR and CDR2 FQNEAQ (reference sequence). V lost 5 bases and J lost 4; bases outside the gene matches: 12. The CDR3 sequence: CASSPLREGRADTQYF. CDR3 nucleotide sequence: TGTGCCAGCAGCCCCTTGAGGGAGGGCCGGGCAGATACGCAGTATTTT.

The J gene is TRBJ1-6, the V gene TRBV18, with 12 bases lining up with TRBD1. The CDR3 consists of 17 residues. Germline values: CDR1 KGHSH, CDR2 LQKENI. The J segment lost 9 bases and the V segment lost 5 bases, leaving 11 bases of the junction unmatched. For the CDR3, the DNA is TGTGCCAGCTCAACCGGGACAGGGGGCATGTTAGGTTCACCCCTCCACTTT. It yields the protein CASSTGTGGMLGSPLHF.

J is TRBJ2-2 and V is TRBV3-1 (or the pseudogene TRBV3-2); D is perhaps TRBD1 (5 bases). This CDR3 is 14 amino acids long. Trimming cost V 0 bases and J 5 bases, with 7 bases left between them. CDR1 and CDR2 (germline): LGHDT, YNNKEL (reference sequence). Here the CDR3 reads CASSQDWTTGELFF. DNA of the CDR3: TGTGCCAGCAGCCAAGATTGGACAACCGGGGAGCTGTTTTTT.

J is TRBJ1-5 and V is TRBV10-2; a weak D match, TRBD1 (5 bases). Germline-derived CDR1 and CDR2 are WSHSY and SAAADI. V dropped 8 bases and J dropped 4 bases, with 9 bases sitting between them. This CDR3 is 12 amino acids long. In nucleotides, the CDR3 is TGCGCCAGCGCCGGGGGGAATCAGCCCCAGCATTTT. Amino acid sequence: CASAGGNQPQHF.